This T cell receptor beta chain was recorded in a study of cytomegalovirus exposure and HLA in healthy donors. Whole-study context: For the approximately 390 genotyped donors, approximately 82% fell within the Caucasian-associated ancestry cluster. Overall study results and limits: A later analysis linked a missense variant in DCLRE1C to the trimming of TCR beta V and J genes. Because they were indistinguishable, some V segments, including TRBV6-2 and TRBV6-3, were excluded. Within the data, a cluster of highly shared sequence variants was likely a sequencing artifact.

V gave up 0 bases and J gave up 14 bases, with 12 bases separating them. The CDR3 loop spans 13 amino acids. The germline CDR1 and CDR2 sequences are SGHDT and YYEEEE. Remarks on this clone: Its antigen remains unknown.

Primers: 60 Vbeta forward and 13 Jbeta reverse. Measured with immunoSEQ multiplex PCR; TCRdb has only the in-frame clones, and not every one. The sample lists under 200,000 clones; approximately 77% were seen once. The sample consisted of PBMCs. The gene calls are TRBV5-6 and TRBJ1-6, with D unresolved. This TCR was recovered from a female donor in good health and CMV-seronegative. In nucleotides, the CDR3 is TGTGCCAGCAGCTTGGTACGGAGGCAGGCCCTCCACTTT. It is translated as CASSLVRRQALHF.